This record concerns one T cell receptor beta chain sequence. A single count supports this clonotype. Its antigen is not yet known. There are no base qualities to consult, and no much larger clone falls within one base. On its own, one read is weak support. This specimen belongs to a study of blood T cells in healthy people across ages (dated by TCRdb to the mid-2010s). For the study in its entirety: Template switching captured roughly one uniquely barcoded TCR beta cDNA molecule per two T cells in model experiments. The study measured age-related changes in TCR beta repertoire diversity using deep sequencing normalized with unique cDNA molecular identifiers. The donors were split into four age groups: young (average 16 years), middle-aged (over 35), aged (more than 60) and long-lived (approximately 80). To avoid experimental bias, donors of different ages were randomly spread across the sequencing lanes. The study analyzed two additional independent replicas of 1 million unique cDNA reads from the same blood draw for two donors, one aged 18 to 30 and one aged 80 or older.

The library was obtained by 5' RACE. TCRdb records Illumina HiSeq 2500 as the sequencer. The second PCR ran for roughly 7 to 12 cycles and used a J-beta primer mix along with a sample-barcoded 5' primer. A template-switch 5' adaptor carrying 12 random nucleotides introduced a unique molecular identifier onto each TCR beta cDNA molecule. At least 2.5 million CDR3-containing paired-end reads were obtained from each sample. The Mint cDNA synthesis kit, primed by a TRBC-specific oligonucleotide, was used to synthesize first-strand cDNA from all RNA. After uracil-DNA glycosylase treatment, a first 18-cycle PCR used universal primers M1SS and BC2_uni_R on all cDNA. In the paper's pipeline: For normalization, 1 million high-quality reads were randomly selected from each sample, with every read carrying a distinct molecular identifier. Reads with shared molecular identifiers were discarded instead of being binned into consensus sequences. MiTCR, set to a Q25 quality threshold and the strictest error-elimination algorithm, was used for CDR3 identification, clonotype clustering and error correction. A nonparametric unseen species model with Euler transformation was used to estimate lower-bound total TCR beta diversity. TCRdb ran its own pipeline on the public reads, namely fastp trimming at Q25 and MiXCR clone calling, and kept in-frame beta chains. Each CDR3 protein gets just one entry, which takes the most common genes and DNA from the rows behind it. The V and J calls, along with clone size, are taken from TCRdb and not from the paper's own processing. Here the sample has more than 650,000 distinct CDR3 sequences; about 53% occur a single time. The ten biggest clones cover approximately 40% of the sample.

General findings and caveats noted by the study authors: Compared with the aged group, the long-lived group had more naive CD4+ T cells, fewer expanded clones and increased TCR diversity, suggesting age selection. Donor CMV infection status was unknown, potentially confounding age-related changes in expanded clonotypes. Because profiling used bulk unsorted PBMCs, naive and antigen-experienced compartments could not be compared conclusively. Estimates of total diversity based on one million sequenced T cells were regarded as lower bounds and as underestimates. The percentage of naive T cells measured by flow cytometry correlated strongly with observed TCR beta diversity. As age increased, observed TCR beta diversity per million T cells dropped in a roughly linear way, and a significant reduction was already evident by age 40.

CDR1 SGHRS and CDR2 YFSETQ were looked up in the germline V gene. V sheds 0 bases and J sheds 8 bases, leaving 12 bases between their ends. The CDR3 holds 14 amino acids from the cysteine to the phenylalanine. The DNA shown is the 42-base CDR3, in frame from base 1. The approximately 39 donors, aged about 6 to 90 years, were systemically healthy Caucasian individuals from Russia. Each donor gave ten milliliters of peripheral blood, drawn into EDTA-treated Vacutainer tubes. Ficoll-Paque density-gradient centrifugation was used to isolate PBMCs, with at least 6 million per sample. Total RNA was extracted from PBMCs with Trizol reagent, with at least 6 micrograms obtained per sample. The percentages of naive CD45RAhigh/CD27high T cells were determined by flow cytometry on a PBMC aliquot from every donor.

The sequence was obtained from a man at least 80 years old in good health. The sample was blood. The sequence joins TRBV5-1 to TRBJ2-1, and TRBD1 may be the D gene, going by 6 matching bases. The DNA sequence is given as TGCGCCAGCAGCTTGGCCAGGGGACACGATGAGCAGTTCTTC. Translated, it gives CASSLARGHDEQFF. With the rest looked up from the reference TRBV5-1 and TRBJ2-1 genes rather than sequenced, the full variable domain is KAGVTQTPRYLIKTRGQQVTLSCSPISGHRSVSWYQQTPGQGLQFLFEYFSETQRNKGNFPGRFSGRQFSNSRSEMNVSTLELGDSALYLCASSLARGHDEQFFGPGTRLTVL.